Ten or more counts support the clone carrying this T cell receptor beta chain. Its antigen is still unknown. Additional DNA sequences in this sample encode the identical CDR3. The data derive from a study of shared clonotypes between healthy human individuals. Only in-frame clones appear in the TCRdb table, and some are missing; sequencing was by immunoSEQ multiplex PCR. The data contain 600,000 to 800,000 clones, roughly 72% of them seen just once; the ten biggest clones take up more than 1.5%. General study findings and limits: Approximately 4.5% was the fraction of naive CD4 clonotypes found shared across several donors. Incompleteness in sorted-subset sequencing, despite large depth, was shown by rarefaction. The diversity represented, both genetic and in exposure history, was limited by few donors. Naive subsets typically showed greater estimated richness than memory subsets.

Material for sequencing was memory CD4+ T cells sorted from blood. As for subset: CD45RA-negative fraction. The source is a woman in her twenties or thirties in good health.

The CDR3 is CASSPPTGGNTGELFF. The CDR3 DNA follows: TGTGCCAGCTCACCACCGACAGGGGGAAATACCGGGGAGCTGTTTTTT. V and J are TRBV18 and TRBJ2-2, with 9 bases that match TRBD1. The CDR3 is 16 amino acids. V lost 0 bases, J lost 5 bases, and 4 bases stayed unmatched. The germline CDR1 and CDR2 sequences are KGHSH and LQKENI.